This passage covers 16 T cell receptor beta chains from one sample sequenced in a study of Graves' ophthalmopathy and Graves' hyperthyroidism. RNA served as the template for amplifying TCR beta CDR3 regions. The first-round RT-PCR employed HTBI primers together with the Qiagen OneStep RT-PCR kit. A multiplex PCR was then performed as the second round. TCRdb ran MiXCR on the multiplex PCR reads and lists one entry per CDR3 protein. The table includes 660,000 or so distinct CDR3 sequences, about 41% detected once. Source material: peripheral blood. The source is an adult man with Graves' ophthalmopathy.

This sequence joins TRBV10-3 and TRBJ2-5; 11 bases fit TRBD2. CDR1 is ENHRY, CDR2 SYGVKD, per germline. After removal of 10 bases from V and 0 bases from J, the junction contained 16 bases not matched to a gene. The CDR3 length is 18 residues. CDR3 region: CASRRGLAGGPYQETQYF. In nucleotides, the CDR3 is TGTGCCAGCAGGCGAGGGCTAGCGGGGGGCCCGTACCAAGAGACCCAGTACTTC.

The rearrangement joins TRBV4-2 to TRBJ1-6, with TRBD1 as a possible D gene (6 bases). The V and J ends lost 6 bases and 12 bases respectively, with 12 bases between them. From germline, CDR1 is LGHNA and CDR2 YNFKEQ. The CDR3 loop spans 12 amino acids. Here the CDR3 DNA reads TGTGCCAGCAGTGAGGGGGGGGGACCCCTCCACTTT. Amino acids: CASSEGGGPLHF.

The chain recombines TRBV2 with TRBJ2-5; D is perhaps TRBD1 (5 bases). Looked up from germline, CDR1 is SNHLY and CDR2 is FYNNEI. Trimming shortened V by 8 bases and J by 9 bases, and 16 bases separated the two germline ends. The CDR3 spans 12 residues. CDR3 protein: CASSRGNQPQYF. In DNA form, the CDR3 reads TGTGCCAGCTCTAGGGGCAATCAGCCCCAGTACTTC.

This clonotype was seen a single time. The chain links TRBV11-3 to TRBJ2-2, with 7 bases that match TRBD2. The V gene's germline CDR1 is SGHNT and CDR2 YENEEA. The CDR3 runs 16 residues. The J segment lost 3 bases and the V segment lost 7 bases, leaving 11 bases of the junction unmatched. Here the CDR3 reads CASNLGLAAYTGELFF. DNA for the CDR3: TGTGCCAGCAACTTGGGTCTAGCGGCCTACACCGGGGAGCTGTTTTTT.

This clonotype was seen many times. V and J are TRBV11-3 and TRBJ1-1; no clear D. CDR3 length equals 17 residues. Trimming removed 4 bases from V and 7 bases from J, with 25 bases in between. Germline V gives CDR1 SGHNT, CDR2 YENEEA. The CDR3: CASSSTERIGNEGEAFF. The DNA for the CDR3 is TGTGCCAGCAGCTCGACGGAGCGAATAGGTAACGAAGGTGAAGCTTTCTTT.

This clonotype was found many times. This sequence joins TRBV7-3 and TRBJ2-5; TRBD1 or TRBD2 may be the D gene (5 bases each). The V end lost 1 base, the J end lost 1 base, and 10 bases lay between the germline ends. Per the germline V gene, CDR1 is SGHTA and CDR2 is FQGTGA. The CDR3 spans 15 residues. The CDR3 region has the DNA TGTGCCAGCAGCTTAAGAGGGGATCCCCAAGAGACCCAGTACTTC. This encodes CASSLRGDPQETQYF.

In this sample, this clonotype turned up many times. V is TRBV6-5 and J is TRBJ1-1; maybe TRBD1 (5 bases). The CDR3 length is 12 residues. The V end was cut by 0 bases, the J end by 11 bases, with 10 bases between. The germline V gene has CDR1 MNHEY and CDR2 SVGAGI. CDR3 protein: CASSYSGGDAFF. In DNA form, the CDR3 reads TGTGCCAGCAGTTACTCGGGGGGAGACGCTTTCTTT.

This chain uses TRBV2 with TRBJ1-5, with TRBD1 matching 8 bases. The CDR3 contains 15 residues. From germline, CDR1 is SNHLY and CDR2 FYNNEI. With 7 bases clipped from V and 14 bases from J, the junction kept 19 bases outside the gene matches. CDR3 DNA: TGTGCCAGCATCTGGAGCCAGGACAGGGAACGTCCCGAGCATTTT. It yields the protein CASIWSQDRERPEHF.

This chain links TRBV29-1 with TRBJ1-1; a possible D gene is TRBD1 (5 bases). V lost 7 bases and J lost 0, with 9 bases in between. The CDR3 consists of 12 residues. Germline CDR1 SQVTM, CDR2 ANQGSEA. DNA of the CDR3: TGCAGCGGTAGACAGATGAACACTGAAGCTTTCTTT. Amino acids: CSGRQMNTEAFF.

Of note for this clonotype: One base away lies a much larger clone, so this may be a sequencing read error. The rearrangement joins TRBV7-3 to TRBJ2-5, with a tentative D call TRBD1 (5 bases). The germline V and J ends were trimmed by 4 bases and 5 bases, with 8 bases remaining between them. The CDR3 contains 12 residues. CDR1 and CDR2 (germline): SGHTA, FQGTGA. CDR3 nucleotides: TGTGCCAGCAGCTGGGGCGTCGAGACCCAGTACTTC. Translated: CASSWGVETQYF.

The table lists this clonotype with a few counts. The CDR3 sequence is CASSHPGPRETQYF. CDR3 coding DNA: TGTGCCAGCAGCCATCCTGGACCAAGGGAGACCCAGTACTTC. The rearrangement uses TRBV9 and TRBJ2-5; D unclear. V lost 4 bases and J lost 5, with 15 bases in between. Germline CDR1 SGDLS, CDR2 YYNGEE. This CDR3 has 14 amino acids. The whole variable domain, filled in from reference TRBV9 and TRBJ2-5, reads DSGVTQTPKHLITATGQRVTLRCSPRSGDLSVYWYQQSLDQGLQFLIQYYNGEERAKGNILERFSAQQFPDLHSELNLSSLELGDSALYFCASSHPGPRETQYFGPGTRLLVL.

The table lists this clonotype with many counts. This sequence joins TRBV20-1 and TRBJ2-7, with 8 nucleotides matching TRBD2. V was clipped by 6 bases and J by 5 bases; unmatched bases: 6. This CDR3 region has 12 residues. Germline values: CDR1 DFQATT, CDR2 SNEGSKA (reference sequence). The CDR3 loop reads CSADGGDHEQYF. CDR3 nucleotide sequence: TGCAGTGCCGACGGGGGGGACCACGAGCAGTACTTC.

V usage is TRBV25-1 and J usage is TRBJ1-2, with 7 bases identical to TRBD1. The CDR3 sequence is 13 residues long. Unmatched junction bases numbered 6, after V lost 8 bases and J lost 3 bases. Per the germline V gene, CDR1 is MGHDK and CDR2 is SYGVNS. The CDR3 DNA sequence: TGTGCCAGCTCAGCACAGGGGTACTATGGCTACACCTTC. The encoded protein is CASSAQGYYGYTF.

This clonotype appeared many times. The V call is TRBV29-1, the J call TRBJ1-2, with 7 bases matching TRBD1. Trimming cost V 5 bases and J 5 bases; bases outside gene matches: 5. CDR1 is SQVTM and CDR2 is ANQGSEA in the germline V gene. This CDR3 contains 12 residues. The CDR3: CSVKDRTYGYTF. The CDR3 nucleotides read TGCAGCGTTAAGGACAGGACTTATGGCTACACCTTC.

The chain joins TRBV30 to TRBJ1-3, with a tentative D call TRBD1 (5 bases). V was trimmed by 0 bases and J by 1 base, leaving 10 bases between them. The CDR3 contains 15 residues. Germline values: CDR1 GTSNPN, CDR2 SVGIG (reference sequence). The CDR3 here is CAWSVVGGSGNTIYF. In DNA, the CDR3 is TGTGCCTGGAGTGTGGTCGGGGGGTCTGGAAACACCATATATTTT.

V is TRBV7-9 and J is TRBJ2-7; tentatively, D is TRBD2 (6 bases). Trimming took off 2 bases at V and 5 bases at J, with 13 bases between the two ends. This CDR3 contains 14 residues. Germline assignment: CDR1 SEHNR and CDR2 FQNEAQ (reference sequence). The CDR3 region is CASSLHGRSDEQYF. For the CDR3, the DNA is TGTGCCAGCAGCTTACACGGGAGATCGGACGAGCAGTACTTC.